This T cell receptor beta chain was obtained from a study of immune evolution from preneoplasia to lung adenocarcinoma. Study conclusions and caveats: KRAS-mutant nodules had the highest T cell clonality.

This clone was found a few times. Its antigen is not identified. Each case's diagnosis was confirmed by two pathologists on H&E. The CDR3 covers 15 residues. The V gene end was trimmed by 4 bases and the J gene end by 2 bases; junction bases not matched to a gene: 7. CDR1 and CDR2 (germline): SGHAT, FQNNGV. The assay was immunoSEQ multiplex PCR, and TCRdb's table has in-frame clones only and misses some. The table shows about 8,000 clones, with roughly 82% occurring only once. This receptor was identified in a person aged 70 to 80 with lung adenocarcinoma. The J gene is TRBJ2-7, the V gene TRBV11-2; TRBD1 matches 8 bases. What was sequenced was FFPE minimally invasive lung adenocarcinoma tissue. CDR3 loop: CASSSGTGGPYEQYF. DNA for the CDR3: TGTGCCAGCAGCTCGGGGACAGGCGGACCCTACGAGCAGTACTTC.